The entry that follows covers one TCR beta chain sequence. Germline V gives CDR1 MGHRA, CDR2 YSYEKL. V lost 0 bases to trimming and J lost 1 base, with 9 bases between them. The CDR3 has 15 residues. Assay: immunoSEQ multiplex PCR; the TCRdb copy retains only in-frame clones and omits some. The sample yields several thousand clones, about 91% seen once. This record comes from a study of T cells after posttransplantation cyclophosphamide. This sequence joins TRBV4-1 and TRBJ2-5, with TRBD2 as a possible D gene (6 bases). Sequencing input: memory CD4+ T cells sorted from PBMCs. This sequence was found in a woman aged 55-70 years in good health, CMV-negative, and a related stem cell transplant donor. The CDR3 nucleotides read TGCGCCAGCAGCCAAGAGGGAGCGGGCCAAGAGACCCAGTACTTC. Its translation is CASSQEGAGQETQYF.